The source of this TCR beta chain is a study of T cell responses to AZD1222 COVID-19 vaccine. The V gene's germline CDR1 is MGHRA and CDR2 YSYEKL. The V and J ends lost 1 base and 2 bases respectively, with 14 bases between them. The CDR3 sequence is 16 residues long. The method was immunoSEQ multiplex PCR; TCRdb's version includes in-frame clones alone and lacks a portion of them. The repertoire includes approximately 150,000 clones, roughly 94% of them detected once, and 5.1% sits in the top ten. Sequencing used peripheral blood, obtained 28 days after the second AZD1222 dose. The chain is built from TRBV4-1 and TRBJ1-1; weak D call: TRBD1 (6 bases). The clonotype originates from an adult who received the AZD1222 COVID-19 vaccine. CDR3 sequence reads: CASSQGWSRGNTEAFF. The CDR3 DNA sequence: TGCGCCAGCAGCCAAGGGTGGAGCAGGGGCAACACTGAAGCTTTCTTT.